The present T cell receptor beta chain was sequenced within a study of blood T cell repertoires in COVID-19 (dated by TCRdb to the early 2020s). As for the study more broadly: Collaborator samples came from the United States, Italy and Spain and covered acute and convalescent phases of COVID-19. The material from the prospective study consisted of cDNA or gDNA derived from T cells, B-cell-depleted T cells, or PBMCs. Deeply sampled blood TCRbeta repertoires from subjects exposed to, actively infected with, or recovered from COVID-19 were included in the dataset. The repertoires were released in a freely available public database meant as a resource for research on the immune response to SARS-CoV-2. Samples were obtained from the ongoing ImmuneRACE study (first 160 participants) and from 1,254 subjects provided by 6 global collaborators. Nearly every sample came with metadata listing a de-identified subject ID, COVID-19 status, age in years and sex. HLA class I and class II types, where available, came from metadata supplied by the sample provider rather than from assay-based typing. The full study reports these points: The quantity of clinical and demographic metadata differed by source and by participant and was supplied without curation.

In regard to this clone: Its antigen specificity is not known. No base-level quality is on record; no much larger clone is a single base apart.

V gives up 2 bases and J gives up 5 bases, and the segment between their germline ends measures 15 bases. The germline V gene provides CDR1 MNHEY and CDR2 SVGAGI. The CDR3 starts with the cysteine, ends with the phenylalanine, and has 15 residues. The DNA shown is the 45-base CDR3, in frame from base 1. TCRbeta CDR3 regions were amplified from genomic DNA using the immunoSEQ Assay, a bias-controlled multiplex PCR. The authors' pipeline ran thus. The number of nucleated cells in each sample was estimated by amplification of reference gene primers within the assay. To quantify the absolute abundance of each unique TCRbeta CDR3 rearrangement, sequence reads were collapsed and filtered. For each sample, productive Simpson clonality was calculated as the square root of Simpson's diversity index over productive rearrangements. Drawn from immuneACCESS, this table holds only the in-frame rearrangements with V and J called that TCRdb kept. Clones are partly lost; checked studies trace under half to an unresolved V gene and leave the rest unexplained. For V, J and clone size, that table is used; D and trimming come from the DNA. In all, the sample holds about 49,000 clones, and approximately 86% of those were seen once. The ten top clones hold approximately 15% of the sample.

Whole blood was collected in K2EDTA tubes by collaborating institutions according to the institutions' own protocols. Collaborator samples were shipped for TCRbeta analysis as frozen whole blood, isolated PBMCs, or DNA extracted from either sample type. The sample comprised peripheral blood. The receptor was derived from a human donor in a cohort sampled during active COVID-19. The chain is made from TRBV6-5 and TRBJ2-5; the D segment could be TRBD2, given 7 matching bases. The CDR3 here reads CASSYRGGLGETQYF. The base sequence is TGTGCCAGCAGTTACAGGGGGGGCCTCGGGGAGACCCAGTACTTC.